This T cell receptor (beta chain) was captured by sequencing in a study of blood T cell repertoires in COVID-19 (dated by TCRdb to about 2020). With regard to the full study: Samples from collaborators originated in the United States, Italy and Spain and spanned both the acute and convalescent phases of COVID-19. The prospective study material was composed of cDNA or gDNA derived from T cells, B-cell-depleted T cells, or PBMCs. Subjects who had been exposed to COVID-19, were actively infected with it, or had recovered from it provided the deeply sampled blood TCRbeta repertoires that made up the dataset. A freely available public database, intended as a resource for researchers studying the immune response to SARS-CoV-2, is where the repertoires were released. The samples were drawn from the first 160 participants of the ongoing ImmuneRACE study and from 1,254 subjects provided by 6 global collaborators. Sample metadata almost always included a de-identified subject ID, COVID-19 status, age in years and sex. Where available, HLA class I and class II types were taken from metadata supplied by the sample provider and were not determined by assay-based typing.

CDR1 and CDR2 were assigned from the germline V gene as SGHRS and YFSETQ. The V and J ends are trimmed by 0 bases and 1 base, leaving 7 bases between them. The CDR3 runs 15 amino acids, cysteine and phenylalanine included. Just CDR3 DNA is preserved here, 45 bases in frame from base 1. Regarding this clone: The antigen it binds to is not known. The record has no base qualities; no much larger clone is one base away.

TCRbeta CDR3 regions were amplified from genomic DNA using the immunoSEQ Assay, a bias-controlled multiplex PCR. Per the source publication's procedure: The number of nucleated cells in each sample was estimated by amplification of reference gene primers within the assay. To quantify the absolute abundance of each unique TCRbeta CDR3 rearrangement, sequence reads were collapsed and filtered. For each sample, productive Simpson clonality was calculated as the square root of Simpson's diversity index over productive rearrangements. TCRdb provides this immuneACCESS table in a form limited to in-frame rearrangements. Some clones are lacking; in checked studies, under half of them reflect an unresolved V gene, and why the rest are absent is not known. V, J and clone size were drawn from that table, and D and trimming were deduced from the DNA. The sample table contains just over 90,000 clones; only one count was recorded for roughly 90% of them. Jointly, the top ten make up approximately 1.6% of the sample.

Collaborating institutions collected whole blood in K2EDTA tubes following their own protocols. For TCRbeta analysis, collaborators shipped samples as frozen whole blood, isolated PBMCs, or DNA extracted from either of those sample types. Broader findings and caveats from the paper: The amount of clinical and demographic metadata varied by source and participant and was provided uncurated.

The sequence is built from TRBV5-1 and TRBJ2-2; the D gene assignment is ambiguous. The sample taken for sequencing was peripheral blood. The receptor was derived from a human donor with active COVID-19. The donor label of this sample is uncertain. This receptor carries the CDR3 CASSLVSGNTGELFF. The nucleotide sequence reads as follows: TGCGCCAGCAGCTTGGTGTCAGGGAACACCGGGGAGCTGTTTTTT.